These 32 T cell receptor beta chains originate from one sample sequenced in a study of radiotherapy plus CTLA-4 blockade in lung cancer. Produced via immunoSEQ multiplex PCR; TCRdb's table is partial and in-frame only. The sample includes about 67,000 clones, about 72% of them seen just once. Sequencing used peripheral blood, obtained from a patient treated with radiotherapy plus ipilimumab. Source of these receptors: a human donor with non-small cell lung cancer whose response to radiotherapy plus ipilimumab could not be evaluated. Some clones in this sample may be carry-over from other donors' samples.

At least ten counts were recorded for this clone. The chain is built from TRBV5-8 and TRBJ1-3; TRBD1 matches at 8 bases. Losses at the gene ends were 1 base for V and 0 bases for J; bases not matched to a gene: 9. CDR3 length equals 18 residues. The germline V gene encodes CDR1 SGHTS and CDR2 YDEGEE. CDR3 nucleotides: TGTGCCAGCAGCTTGCTTTCCGGACAGGGAATCTCTGGAAACACCATATATTTT. It encodes CASSLLSGQGISGNTIYF.

The rearrangement joins TRBV18 to TRBJ2-1; a possible D gene is TRBD1 (5 bases). Looked up from germline, CDR1 is KGHSH and CDR2 is LQKENI. Between the trimmed V and J ends, which lost 2 bases and 9 bases, there was a span of 11 bases. This CDR3 spans 13 amino acids. CDR3 DNA sequence: TGTGCCAGCTCACCAGCCACAGGACCTGAGCAGTTCTTC. It encodes CASSPATGPEQFF. Filled out from reference TRBV18 and TRBJ2-1, the complete variable domain reads NAGVMQNPRHLVRRRGQEARLRCSPMKGHSHVYWYRQLPEEGLKFMVYLQKENIIDESGMPKERFSAEFPKEGPSILRIQQVVRGDSAAYFCASSPATGPEQFFGPGTRLTVL.

The chain has TRBV27 and TRBJ2-5, with 8 bases aligning to TRBD1. This CDR3 is built from 15 residues. In germline, CDR1 is MNHEY, CDR2 SMNVEV (reference sequence). Germline trimming cut 3 bases from V and 5 bases from J; bases unmatched to any gene: 8. CDR3 bases: TGTGCCAGCAGTTTTAACCCCAGGGGGCTGGAGACCCAGTACTTC. This sequence encodes CASSFNPRGLETQYF.

This clone was seen a handful of times. The CDR3 reads CASNPGTGYTDTQYF. The DNA of the CDR3 is TGTGCCAGCAACCCCGGGACAGGCTACACAGATACGCAGTATTTT. The J gene is TRBJ2-3, the V gene TRBV7-3; 8 bases are a match to TRBD1. Germline lookup yields CDR1 SGHTA and CDR2 FQGTGA. This CDR3 contains 15 residues. The ends lost 7 bases at V and 2 bases at J; junction bases unmatched: 8.

The genes are TRBV7-2 and TRBJ1-1; 8 nucleotides line up with TRBD1. Germline V gene sequence: CDR1 SGHTA, CDR2 FQGNSA. The length of the CDR3 is 17 residues. The V gene end was trimmed by 4 bases and the J gene end by 6 bases; junction bases not matched to a gene: 16. CDR3 bases: TGTGCCAGCAGCTCCCCGGGACAGGTGATACAGGGCGCTGAAGCTTTCTTT. It encodes CASSSPGQVIQGAEAFF.

The chain employs TRBV6-5 and TRBJ2-3; 7 bases are a match to TRBD1. The trim removed 6 bases at V and 9 bases at J, leaving 15 bases unmatched. From germline, CDR1 is MNHEY and CDR2 SVGAGI. The CDR3 spans 15 residues. CDR3 residues: CASSLRTGTPLTQYF. The CDR3, as DNA: TGTGCCAGCAGCCTCCGGACAGGTACCCCGTTAACGCAGTATTTT.

This chain joins TRBV7-3 and TRBJ2-1; 9 bases fit TRBD1. The CDR3 loop spans 17 amino acids. The germline gives CDR1 SGHTA, CDR2 FQGTGA. V shed 5 bases and J 5 bases; nucleotides not matched to a gene: 13. CDR3 sequence reads: CASSPLLGTGRDNEQFF. For the CDR3, the DNA is TGTGCCAGCAGCCCTCTGTTGGGGACAGGGAGGGACAATGAGCAGTTCTTC.

The chain joins TRBV29-1 to TRBJ1-1, with D perhaps TRBD1 (6 bases). This CDR3 is 14 amino acids long. V lost 0 bases, J lost 5 bases, and 13 bases lay in between. CDR1 is SQVTM and CDR2 is ANQGSEA in the germline V gene. The CDR3 loop is CSVEDNRVGTEAFF. In DNA form, the CDR3 reads TGCAGCGTTGAAGATAACAGGGTCGGGACTGAAGCTTTCTTT.

This clone was detected a few times. V usage is TRBV10-3 and J usage is TRBJ1-4; D is possibly TRBD1 (5 bases). V was trimmed by 7 bases and J by 4 bases, leaving 10 bases between them. This CDR3 is 13 amino acids long. Germline V gene data show CDR1 as ENHRY and CDR2 as SYGVKD. The chain's CDR3 is CAINGGINEKLFF. CDR3 in DNA: TGTGCCATCAACGGGGGGATTAATGAAAAACTGTTTTTT.

The chain recombines TRBV10-3 with TRBJ1-1; TRBD1 is a possible D gene (5 bases). The CDR3 totals 15 residues. Trimming took 2 bases from V and 2 from J, leaving 12 bases between them. Germline values: CDR1 ENHRY, CDR2 SYGVKD. The CDR3 nucleotides read TGTGCCATCAGTGAGGACAGTGTCCCAAACACTGAAGCTTTCTTT. It is translated as CAISEDSVPNTEAFF.

V gene TRBV7-8 combines with J gene TRBJ2-7; D is perhaps TRBD2 (6 bases). Per germline, CDR1 SGHVS and CDR2 FQNEAQ. Trimming stripped 5 bases from V and 3 bases from J, with 20 bases between. This CDR3 comprises 16 residues. The CDR3 reads CASSPHLDYPGYEQYF. CDR3 sequence (DNA): TGTGCCAGCAGCCCCCATCTGGACTACCCGGGCTACGAGCAGTACTTC.

The rearrangement uses TRBV11-3 and TRBJ2-2; D is uncertain. Trimming cost V 4 bases and J 3 bases, with 3 bases left between them. The CDR3 loop spans 12 amino acids. Germline V lookup: CDR1 SGHNT, CDR2 YENEEA. The CDR3 loop reads CASSSDTGELFF. The CDR3 nucleotides are TGTGCCAGCAGCTCGGACACCGGGGAGCTGTTTTTT.

The rearrangement links TRBV9 to TRBJ1-1; D gene uncertain. Per germline, CDR1 SGDLS and CDR2 YYNGEE. The CDR3 runs to 12 residues. Deletions cut 1 base from V and 4 bases from J, with 5 bases between. The CDR3 DNA is TGTGCCAGCAGCGTAAGGAGCACTGAAGCTTTCTTT. It specifies CASSVRSTEAFF.

The chain uses TRBV28 and TRBJ1-1, with 9 bases identical to TRBD1. From germline, CDR1 is MDHEN and CDR2 SYDVKM. The CDR3 sequence is 12 residues long. V was clipped by 10 bases and J by 3 bases; unmatched bases: 3. CDR3 loop: CATDRGDTEAFF. CDR3 nucleotide sequence: TGTGCCACCGACAGGGGGGACACTGAAGCTTTCTTT.

The CDR3 loop reads CSVEGQLEETQYF. The CDR3 bases are TGCAGCGTTGAAGGACAACTAGAGGAGACCCAGTACTTC. J is TRBJ2-5 and V is TRBV29-1, with TRBD2 as a possible D gene (5 bases). V dropped 1 base and J dropped 5 bases, with 11 bases sitting between them. The germline V gene encodes CDR1 SQVTM and CDR2 ANQGSEA. The CDR3 runs to 13 residues.

The chain combines TRBV4-3 with TRBJ2-5; 11 bases line up with TRBD2. The CDR3 is made up of 17 amino acids. The germline CDR1 and CDR2 sequences are LGHNA and YSLEER. V dropped 0 bases and J dropped 2; count of bases not matched to a gene: 5. CDR3 coding DNA: TGCGCCAGCAGCCAAGAAAGGCGGACTAGCGGGCAAGAGACCCAGTACTTC. Translating it yields CASSQERRTSGQETQYF.

CDR3 amino acids: CASSYRVSSYEQYF. DNA for the CDR3: TGTGCCAGCAGCTACAGGGTTAGCTCCTACGAGCAGTACTTC. This sequence joins TRBV28 and TRBJ2-7, with a possible D match to TRBD1 (6 bases). V shed 6 bases and J shed 0 bases, with 12 bases lying between them. Germline lookup yields CDR1 MDHEN and CDR2 SYDVKM. This CDR3 region has 14 residues.

The chain uses TRBV6-6 and TRBJ1-5; 12 bases align to TRBD1. Germline-derived CDR1 and CDR2 are MNHNY and SVGAGI (reference sequence). The junction had 2 bases not matched to a gene; V was cut back by 4 bases and J by 4 bases. The CDR3 is 15 residues long. Here the CDR3 reads CASSWDRGLNQPQHF. The CDR3 DNA follows: TGTGCCAGCAGTTGGGACAGGGGGCTGAATCAGCCCCAGCATTTT.

Written as DNA, the CDR3 is TGCGCCAGCAGCCAAGACGGGGGGGAAAGTTACAATGAGCAGTTCTTC. Amino acid sequence: CASSQDGGESYNEQFF. The chain has TRBV4-1 and TRBJ2-1; 8 bases align to TRBD2. Looked up from germline, CDR1 is MGHRA and CDR2 is YSYEKL. The CDR3 is 16 amino acids. V shed 0 bases and J 4 bases; nucleotides not matched to a gene: 5.

This chain joins TRBV5-6 and TRBJ1-5, with TRBD1 identical over 9 bases. The V gene's germline CDR1 is SGHDT and CDR2 YYEEEE. The CDR3 is 16 residues long. Trimming removed 4 bases from V and 5 bases from J; junction bases left unmatched: 10. As DNA, the CDR3 is TGTGCCAGCAGCCTGCGGGCGACAGGGGGAGATCAGCCCCAGCATTTT. This codes for CASSLRATGGDQPQHF.

In its sample, this clone was seen once. The chain employs TRBV5-1 and TRBJ2-1; 10 nucleotides match TRBD2. Trimming took 6 bases from V and 2 from J; bases not matched to a gene: 8. CDR3 length equals 16 residues. The germline V gene encodes CDR1 SGHRS and CDR2 YFSETQ. In DNA form, the CDR3 reads TGCGCCAGCAACCTCCTAGCGGGGGTGGCCTACAATGAGCAGTTCTTC. Amino acid sequence: CASNLLAGVAYNEQFF.

The V and J genes are TRBV7-9 and TRBJ1-1, with unresolved D. Trimming stripped 5 bases from V and 0 bases from J, with 7 bases between. This CDR3 is built from 13 residues. Germline CDR1 is SEHNR and CDR2 is FQNEAQ (reference sequence). The CDR3 sequence: CASSPDLNTEAFF. As DNA, the CDR3 is TGTGCCAGCAGCCCAGACTTGAACACTGAAGCTTTCTTT.

This clone has a handful of counts. The genes are TRBV28 and TRBJ1-1; D is unresolved. The CDR3 contains 12 residues. In germline, CDR1 is MDHEN, CDR2 SYDVKM. Trimming took 3 bases from V and 5 from J, leaving 7 bases between them. CDR3 loop: CASSLRITEAFF. The CDR3 DNA follows: TGTGCCAGCAGTTTGAGAATAACTGAAGCTTTCTTT.

The chain employs TRBV7-2 and TRBJ2-3; 7 nucleotides line up with TRBD1. The V gene end was trimmed by 5 bases and the J gene end by 3 bases; junction bases not matched to a gene: 11. The CDR3 has 16 residues. Germline values: CDR1 SGHTA, CDR2 FQGNSA. CDR3 sequence reads: CASSMRTGRITDTQYF. The CDR3 DNA reads TGTGCCAGCAGCATGAGGACAGGCCGGATAACAGATACGCAGTATTTT.

V is TRBV4-1 and J is TRBJ2-7; D perhaps matches TRBD1 (6 bases). The V gene's germline CDR1 is MGHRA and CDR2 YSYEKL. The CDR3 runs to 16 residues. V lost 5 bases and J 0 bases, leaving 17 bases between the germline ends. The CDR3: CASSAHRVRTSYEQYF. CDR3 DNA sequence: TGCGCCAGCAGCGCCCACAGGGTACGGACCTCCTACGAGCAGTACTTC.

The V call is TRBV14, the J call TRBJ1-4; D gene unclear. V was clipped by 0 bases and J by 8 bases, with 16 bases between them. CDR1 and CDR2 from the germline V gene are SGHDN and FVKESK. The length of the CDR3 is 16 residues. CDR3 loop: CASSQDLRQRQEKLFF. The CDR3, as DNA: TGTGCCAGCAGCCAAGATCTTAGACAACGCCAAGAAAAACTGTTTTTT.

The chain is built from TRBV7-2 and TRBJ1-2; tentative D call: TRBD1 (6 bases). V gave up 0 bases and J gave up 2 bases, with 13 bases separating them. This CDR3 region has 16 residues. Germline CDR1 is SGHTA and CDR2 is FQGNSA. As DNA, the CDR3 is TGTGCCAGCAGCTTAGCATCCCCCGGACAGAACTATGGCTACACCTTC. Translated: CASSLASPGQNYGYTF.

This clone was seen a few times. The chain joins TRBV6-6 to TRBJ2-3; 9 bases map to TRBD1. The CDR3 length is 15 residues. CDR1 and CDR2 from the germline V gene are MNHNY and SVGAGI (reference sequence). The V gene end was trimmed by 7 bases and the J gene end by 11 bases; junction bases not matched to a gene: 16. The CDR3 is CASTAGTGPNGRQYF. The CDR3 DNA reads TGTGCCAGCACCGCGGGGACAGGGCCTAATGGGAGGCAGTATTTT.

The CDR3 coding sequence is TGTGCCAGCAGCTTGGGACAGGAGGCGTACGAGCAGTACTTC. Amino acids: CASSLGQEAYEQYF. The chain couples TRBV6-5 to TRBJ2-7; 8 bases are shared with TRBD1. Germline CDR1 MNHEY, CDR2 SVGAGI. The CDR3 covers 14 residues. The V segment lost 6 bases and the J segment 4 bases; nucleotides outside the gene matches: 8.

This clone is a singleton in its sample. The chain links TRBV7-9 to TRBJ2-2; a possible D gene is TRBD2 (6 bases). The CDR3 has 17 amino acids. Trimming cost V 5 bases and J 7 bases, with 23 bases left between them. The germline V gene has CDR1 SEHNR and CDR2 FQNEAQ (reference sequence). The CDR3 DNA follows: TGTGCCAGCAGCCCATCGGGGGTCCTTACGGGGGACGGGGAGCTGTTTTTT. This translates into CASSPSGVLTGDGELFF.

The sample holds one count of this clone. The chain is built from TRBV2 and TRBJ1-2; D gene uncertain. Trimming left V 4 bases short and J 2 bases short, with 11 bases between. CDR1 SNHLY and CDR2 FYNNEI come from the germline V gene. The CDR3 spans 14 residues. DNA for the CDR3: TGTGCCAGCAGTGGGCCTTTTCCCAACTATGGCTACACCTTC. As protein: CASSGPFPNYGYTF.

V is TRBV7-2 and J is TRBJ2-3, with a weak D call TRBD2 (6 bases). Germline CDR1 reads SGHTA; CDR2 reads FQGNSA. Trimming took 1 base from V and 3 from J, leaving 23 bases between them. There are 19 residues in the CDR3. The CDR3 DNA is TGTGCCAGCAGCTTAGTCCCCTTTGAGCGGGTCATCGTTACAGATACGCAGTATTTT. Translating it yields CASSLVPFERVIVTDTQYF.